These 9 T cell receptor beta chains came from one sample sequenced in a study of blood T cell repertoires in COVID-19. Clones were sequenced by immunoSEQ multiplex PCR, and TCRdb holds only the in-frame ones, with some missing. The sample has about 68,000 clones, approximately 80% seen once; the top ten hold around 25%. Sequencing was carried out using peripheral blood. The receptors come from a human donor in a cohort sampled during active COVID-19.

This clone has only one observation. The genes are TRBV3-1 (or the pseudogene TRBV3-2) and TRBJ2-5; D not certain. Trimming took 6 bases from V and 5 from J, leaving 13 bases between them. Germline V gene data show CDR1 as LGHDT and CDR2 as YNNKEL (reference sequence). This CDR3 has 13 amino acids. DNA for the CDR3: TGTGCCAGCAGACTGATAGCTGGCGAGACCCAGTACTTC. Translating gives CASRLIAGETQYF.

The J gene is TRBJ1-4, the V gene TRBV11-2, with 8 bases aligning to TRBD1. The J segment lost 8 bases and the V segment lost 4 bases, leaving 9 bases of the junction unmatched. Germline CDR1 reads SGHAT; CDR2 reads FQNNGV. This CDR3 is 15 amino acids long. The CDR3 DNA reads as TGTGCCAGCAGCTCCTTGACAGGGGTAGGAGAAAAACTGTTTTTT. Encoded protein: CASSSLTGVGEKLFF.

The chain carries TRBV30 and TRBJ1-2; the match to TRBD1 covers 11 bases. V shed 2 bases and J 5 bases; nucleotides not matched to a gene: 7. This CDR3 is built from 15 residues. Germline V gene sequence: CDR1 GTSNPN, CDR2 SVGIG (reference sequence). CDR3 sequence reads: CAWSRGQGAPYGYTF. CDR3 nucleotides: TGTGCCTGGAGTAGAGGACAGGGGGCTCCTTATGGCTACACCTTC.

The gene calls are TRBV7-2 and TRBJ2-5; D perhaps matches TRBD1 (7 bases). V shed 1 base and J shed 3 bases, with 18 bases lying between them. Germline V CDR1 and CDR2: SGHTA, FQGNSA. There are 17 residues in the CDR3. CDR3 loop: CASSLVSGGGVKETQYF. The CDR3 region has the DNA TGTGCCAGCAGCTTAGTGTCAGGAGGGGGCGTAAAAGAGACCCAGTACTTC.

The chain is built from TRBV19 and TRBJ1-6; 7 bases line up with TRBD1. Germline V gene data show CDR1 as LNHDA and CDR2 as SQIVND (reference sequence). The CDR3 has 16 amino acids. V was pared by 6 bases and J by 7 bases, with 12 bases of the junction left unmatched. CDR3 sequence reads: CASSIGDRVGNSPLHF. The CDR3 nucleotides read TGTGCCAGTAGCATCGGCGACAGGGTCGGGAATTCACCCCTCCACTTT.

This sequence joins TRBV13 and TRBJ1-6; no clear D. The germline V gene has CDR1 PRHDT and CDR2 FYEKMQ (reference sequence). The CDR3 runs 16 residues. The V end lost 1 base, the J end lost 6 bases, and 13 bases lay between the germline ends. CDR3 loop: CASSLVGGSGNSPLHF. The CDR3 DNA reads TGTGCCAGCAGCTTAGTCGGTGGGAGCGGTAATTCACCCCTCCACTTT.

The rearrangement uses TRBV2 and TRBJ1-5; D gene uncertain. The germline V gene encodes CDR1 SNHLY and CDR2 FYNNEI. Between the trimmed V and J ends, which lost 7 bases and 6 bases, there was a span of 13 bases. The CDR3 extends over 13 amino acids. DNA for the CDR3: TGTGCCAGCACGGGGAATATGCGTCAGCCCCAGCATTTT. As protein: CASTGNMRQPQHF.

The V call is TRBV2, the J call TRBJ1-5; 9 bases are a match to TRBD1. The CDR3 runs 15 residues. The V segment lost 5 bases and the J segment 6 bases; nucleotides outside the gene matches: 8. Looked up from germline, CDR1 is SNHLY and CDR2 is FYNNEI. As DNA, the CDR3 is TGTGCCAGCAGTTATTCGGGACAGGGCGCTCAGCCCCAGCATTTT. It yields the protein CASSYSGQGAQPQHF.

This chain uses TRBV27 with TRBJ2-1; 11 positions agree with TRBD2. This CDR3 region has 16 residues. Germline V CDR1 and CDR2: MNHEY, SMNVEV (reference sequence). The ends lost 5 bases at V and 5 bases at J; junction bases unmatched: 8. Written as DNA, the CDR3 is TGTGCCAGCAGTCCTGTAGCGGGGGGGGGTCACAATGAGCAGTTCTTC. The encoded protein is CASSPVAGGGHNEQFF.